One and the same sample provided the 19 T cell receptor beta chains below, sequenced in a study of blood T cells in healthy people across ages. A second PCR of roughly 7 to 11 cycles used a sample-barcoded 5' primer and a J-beta primer mix. TCRdb fed the 5' RACE reads into MiXCR, producing one record per CDR3 protein. The table records roughly 2 million distinct CDR3 sequences, roughly 52% of them present only once. The sequencing input was blood. These receptor sequences come from a woman aged 40-49 years in good health.

V gene TRBV20-1 combines with J gene TRBJ2-7; 9 nucleotides agree with TRBD1. The CDR3 covers 14 residues. Trimming at V came to 6 bases and at J to 2 bases, leaving 8 bases not matched to a gene. Germline V CDR1 and CDR2: DFQATT, SNEGSKA (reference sequence). In DNA, the CDR3 is TGCAGTGCCCCGACAGGGGGGGGAACCTACGAGCAGTACTTC. Translating gives CSAPTGGGTYEQYF.

CDR3: CASSGRTGFTDTQYF. CDR3 coding DNA: TGCGCCAGCAGCGGCCGGACAGGCTTCACAGATACGCAGTATTTT. The V call is TRBV5-1, the J call TRBJ2-3, with 7 bases aligning to TRBD1. Trimming at V came to 4 bases and at J to 2 bases, leaving 7 bases not matched to a gene. Looked up from germline, CDR1 is SGHRS and CDR2 is YFSETQ. The CDR3 contains 15 residues.

This clonotype appeared a single time. The gene calls are TRBV7-3 and TRBJ1-1; D unresolved. CDR3 length equals 13 residues. Germline assignment: CDR1 SGHTA and CDR2 FQGTGA. The V and J ends lost 2 bases and 7 bases respectively, with 11 bases between them. The CDR3 sequence is CASSLSSGNEAFF. The CDR3 coding sequence is TGTGCCAGCAGCTTATCGTCTGGAAATGAAGCTTTCTTT.

This clonotype occurred a few times. V is TRBV6-2 or TRBV6-3 and J is TRBJ2-2; 10 bases are a match to TRBD1. Germline trimming cut 6 bases from V and 6 bases from J; bases unmatched to any gene: 7. CDR1 is MNHEY, CDR2 SVGEGT, per germline. This CDR3 has 15 amino acids. The CDR3 is CASRRGQGSSGELFF. For the CDR3, the DNA is TGTGCCAGCAGGAGGGGACAGGGGAGTTCCGGGGAGCTGTTTTTT.

V gene TRBV27 combines with J gene TRBJ2-7, with a possible D match to TRBD1 (6 bases). The V and J ends lost 5 bases and 2 bases respectively, with 13 bases between them. Germline V gene sequence: CDR1 MNHEY, CDR2 SMNVEV (reference sequence). CDR3 length: 14 residues. As DNA, the CDR3 is TGTGCCAGCAGTGTAGTGGACAGTGCCTACGAGCAGTACTTC. Amino acids: CASSVVDSAYEQYF.

J is TRBJ2-1 and V is TRBV25-1; 8 bases agree with TRBD2. The DNA end is a closer match to TRBJ2-7, so the J assignment may be wrong. From germline, CDR1 is MGHDK and CDR2 SYGVNS. This CDR3 contains 13 residues. The CDR3 sequence: CAGGLALYNEQYF. The DNA for the CDR3 is TGTGCCGGCGGACTAGCACTATACAATGAGCAGTACTTC.

The chain uses TRBV18 and TRBJ1-4; tentatively, D is TRBD1 (5 bases). Trimming took 1 base from V and 7 from J, leaving 13 bases between them. The CDR3 runs to 15 residues. Germline V gives CDR1 KGHSH, CDR2 LQKENI. The DNA of the CDR3 is TGTGCCAGCTCACCACGTCAGGGACCGAGTGAAAAACTGTTTTTT. Translation: CASSPRQGPSEKLFF.

This clonotype was seen ten or more times. This rearrangement joins TRBV7-2 to TRBJ2-3, with 9 bases fitting TRBD2. The V gene end was trimmed by 5 bases and the J gene end by 1 base; junction bases not matched to a gene: 10. Germline CDR1 reads SGHTA; CDR2 reads FQGNSA. The CDR3 covers 17 residues. Here the CDR3 reads CASSPRAGGARTDTQYF. CDR3 sequence (DNA): TGTGCCAGCAGCCCTCGAGCGGGGGGCGCTCGCACAGATACGCAGTATTTT.

This clonotype has just one count. The V and J genes are TRBV6-5 and TRBJ2-5, with TRBD2 matching 7 bases. There are 15 residues in the CDR3. V lost 0 bases to trimming and J lost 11 bases; unmatched junction nucleotides: 12. CDR1 and CDR2 (germline): MNHEY, SVGAGI. CDR3 bases: TGTGCCAGCAGTTACTCGAGGACTAGTCACAATGAGCAGTACTTC. Amino acid sequence: CASSYSRTSHNEQYF.

This chain connects TRBV2 to TRBJ2-5; a possible D gene is TRBD2 (7 bases). The CDR3 has 13 residues. Trimming left V 6 bases short and J 1 base short, with 9 bases between. Germline V lookup: CDR1 SNHLY, CDR2 FYNNEI. CDR3 bases: TGTGCCAGCAGAGGGGGGGCCCAAGAGACCCAGTACTTC. Encoded protein: CASRGGAQETQYF.

The J gene is TRBJ2-5, the V gene TRBV29-1, with unresolved D. V was cut by 0 bases and J by 1 base, with 6 bases left in between. This CDR3 has 13 amino acids. Germline V CDR1 and CDR2: SQVTM, ANQGSEA. CDR3 in DNA: TGCAGCGTTGAAGAACAGACCCAAGAGACCCAGTACTTC. The encoded protein is CSVEEQTQETQYF.

Many counts were recorded for this clonotype. The gene calls are TRBV3-1 and TRBJ1-2; 7 bases align to TRBD1. CDR3 length: 15 residues. CDR1 is LGHDT, CDR2 YNNKEL, per germline (reference sequence). The V and J ends lost 2 bases and 2 bases, in that order; junction bases with no gene match: 5. In DNA, the CDR3 is TGTGCCAGCAGCCAATGGGGGACAGAGAACTATGGCTACACCTTC. Its translation is CASSQWGTENYGYTF.

This clonotype was counted between two and nine times. V is TRBV27 and J is TRBJ2-1, with 9 bases identical to TRBD1. Germline trimming cut 8 bases from V and 6 bases from J; bases unmatched to any gene: 5. CDR1 is MNHEY, CDR2 SMNVEV, per germline (reference sequence). The length of the CDR3 is 13 residues. As DNA, the CDR3 is TGTGCCAGCTCAATACAGGGGGCCAATGAGCAGTTCTTC. Its translation is CASSIQGANEQFF.

The chain combines TRBV5-1 with TRBJ2-6; 10 bases match TRBD1. This CDR3 contains 17 residues. V lost 3 bases and J lost 1; bases outside the gene matches: 4. In germline, CDR1 is SGHRS, CDR2 YFSETQ. This CDR3 is CASSSWTGGSGANVLTF. The CDR3 nucleotides read TGCGCCAGCAGCTCATGGACAGGGGGATCTGGGGCCAACGTCCTGACTTTC.

The chain uses TRBV6-1 and TRBJ2-5; D remains ambiguous. Germline-derived CDR1 and CDR2 are MNHNS and SASEGT. The V end was cut by 4 bases, the J end by 3 bases, with 9 bases between. CDR3 length equals 13 residues. The CDR3 spells CASSGAVEETQYF. CDR3 nucleotides: TGTGCCAGCAGTGGAGCTGTTGAAGAGACCCAGTACTTC.

The chain recombines TRBV2 with TRBJ2-5; D gene ambiguous. Per the germline V gene, CDR1 is SNHLY and CDR2 is FYNNEI. Between the trimmed V and J ends, which lost 11 bases and 1 base, there was a span of 8 bases. This CDR3 comprises 11 residues. The CDR3 DNA reads TGTGCCGTAGTCGGCCAAGAGACCCAGTACTTC. Its translation: CAVVGQETQYF.

This clonotype came up a few times. The gene calls are TRBV6-6 and TRBJ2-3; TRBD2 aligns across 12 bases. CDR3 size: 15 residues. Germline values: CDR1 MNHNY, CDR2 SVGAGI (reference sequence). Trimming at V came to 11 bases and at J to 3 bases, leaving 9 bases not matched to a gene. CDR3 residues: CAAQRGLAGTDTQYF. The DNA for the CDR3 is TGTGCCGCCCAAAGAGGACTAGCGGGGACAGATACGCAGTATTTT.

This clonotype was observed a handful of times. The chain uses TRBV9 and TRBJ2-3; 7 bases fit TRBD2. The germline V gene encodes CDR1 SGDLS and CDR2 YYNGEE. Germline trimming cut 4 bases from V and 1 base from J; bases unmatched to any gene: 12. There are 17 residues in the CDR3. In nucleotides, the CDR3 is TGTGCCAGCAGCCCACAAGCCGGGGGGTCCGGCACAGATACGCAGTATTTT. It yields the protein CASSPQAGGSGTDTQYF. Combining the CDR3 with reference TRBV9 and TRBJ2-3 gives the whole variable domain DSGVTQTPKHLITATGQRVTLRCSPRSGDLSVYWYQQSLDQGLQFLIQYYNGEERAKGNILERFSAQQFPDLHSELNLSSLELGDSALYFCASSPQAGGSGTDTQYFGPGTRLTVL.

This clonotype was seen a single time. The gene calls are TRBV12-3 or TRBV12-4 and TRBJ2-7; 7 bases align to TRBD2. This CDR3 has 15 amino acids. V was clipped by 3 bases and J by 5 bases; unmatched bases: 10. The CDR3 sequence: CASSLSASGSDEQYF. The CDR3 region has the DNA TGTGCCAGCAGTTTGTCGGCTAGCGGTTCCGACGAGCAGTACTTC.